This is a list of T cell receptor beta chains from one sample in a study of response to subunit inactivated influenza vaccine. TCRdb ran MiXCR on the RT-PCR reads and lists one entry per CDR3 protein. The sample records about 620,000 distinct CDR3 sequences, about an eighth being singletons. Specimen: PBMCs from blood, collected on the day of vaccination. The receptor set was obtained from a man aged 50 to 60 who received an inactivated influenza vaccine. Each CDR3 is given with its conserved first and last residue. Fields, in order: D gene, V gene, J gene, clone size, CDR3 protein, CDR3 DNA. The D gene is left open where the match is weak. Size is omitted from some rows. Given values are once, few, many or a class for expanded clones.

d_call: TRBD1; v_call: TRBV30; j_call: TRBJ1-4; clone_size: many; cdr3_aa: CAWQIRGASEKLFF; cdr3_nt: TGTGCCTGGCAGATCAGGGGGGCGAGTGAAAAACTGTTTTTT
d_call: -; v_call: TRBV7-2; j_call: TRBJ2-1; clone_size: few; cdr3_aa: CASSPSPIRGYEQFF; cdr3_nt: TGTGCCAGCAGCCCATCCCCCATCAGGGGCTATGAGCAGTTCTTC
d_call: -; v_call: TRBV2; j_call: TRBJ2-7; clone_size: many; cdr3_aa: CASSESWQGLYEQYF; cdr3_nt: TGTGCCAGCAGTGAATCTTGGCAGGGACTCTACGAGCAGTACTTC
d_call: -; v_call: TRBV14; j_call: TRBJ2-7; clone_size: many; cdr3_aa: CASSHRGIYEQYF; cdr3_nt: TGTGCCAGCAGCCATCGGGGGATTTACGAGCAGTACTTC
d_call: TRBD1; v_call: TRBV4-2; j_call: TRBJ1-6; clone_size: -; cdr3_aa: CASSQDRPSSYNSPLHF; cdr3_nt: TGTGCCAGCAGCCAGGACAGGCCTAGCTCCTATAATTCACCCCTCCACTTT
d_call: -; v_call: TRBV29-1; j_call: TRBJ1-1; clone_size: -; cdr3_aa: CSVQGPLSMNTEAFF; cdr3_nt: TGCAGCGTACAGGGCCCGCTCTCGATGAACACTGAAGCTTTCTTT
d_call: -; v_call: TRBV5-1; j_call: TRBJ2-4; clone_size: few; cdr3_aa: CASSSWDENIQYF; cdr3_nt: TGCGCCAGCAGCTCGTGGGACGAAAACATTCAGTACTTC
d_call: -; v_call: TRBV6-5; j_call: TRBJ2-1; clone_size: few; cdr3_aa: CASSPSREEQFF; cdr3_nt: TGTGCCAGCAGTCCCTCCCGGGAGGAGCAGTTCTTC
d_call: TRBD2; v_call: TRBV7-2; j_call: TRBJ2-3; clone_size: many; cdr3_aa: CASSGGGAGTDTQYF; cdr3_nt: TGTGCCAGCAGCGGCGGGGGGGCTGGCACAGATACGCAGTATTTT
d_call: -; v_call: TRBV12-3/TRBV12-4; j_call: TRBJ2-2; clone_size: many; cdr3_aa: CASSRDTGELFF; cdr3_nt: TGTGCCAGCAGCCGGGACACCGGGGAGCTGTTTTTT
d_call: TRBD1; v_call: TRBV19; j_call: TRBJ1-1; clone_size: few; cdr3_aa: CASSIGPGQGDTEAFF; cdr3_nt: TGTGCCAGTAGTATAGGTCCGGGACAGGGGGATACTGAAGCTTTCTTT
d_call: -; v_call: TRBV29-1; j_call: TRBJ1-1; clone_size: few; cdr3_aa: CSVAAGSAEAFF; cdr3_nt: TGCAGCGTTGCCGCAGGGAGCGCTGAAGCTTTCTTT
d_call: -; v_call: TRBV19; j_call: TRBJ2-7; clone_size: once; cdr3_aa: CASAIGQRQYF; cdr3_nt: TGTGCCTCCGCGATCGGACAGCGGCAGTACTTC
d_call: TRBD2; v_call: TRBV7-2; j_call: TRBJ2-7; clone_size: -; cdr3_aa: CASSQRTSGSYEQYF; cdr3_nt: TGTGCCAGCAGCCAAAGGACTAGCGGGAGTTACGAGCAGTACTTC
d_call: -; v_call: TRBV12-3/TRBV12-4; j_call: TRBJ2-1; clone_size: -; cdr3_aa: CASSLGFSNEQFF; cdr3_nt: TGTGCCAGCAGTTTAGGATTCTCCAATGAGCAGTTCTTC
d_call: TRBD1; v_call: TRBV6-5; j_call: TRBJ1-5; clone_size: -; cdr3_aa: CASSSGGIQPQHF; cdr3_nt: TGTGCCAGCAGTTCAGGGGGGATTCAGCCCCAGCATTTT
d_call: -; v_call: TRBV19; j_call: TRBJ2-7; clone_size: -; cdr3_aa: CASRKGGEQYF; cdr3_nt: TGTGCCAGTAGAAAAGGAGGGGAGCAGTACTTC
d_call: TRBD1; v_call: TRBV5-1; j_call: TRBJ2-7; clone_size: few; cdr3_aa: CASSYSPGQLDEQYF; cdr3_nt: TGCGCCAGCAGTTACTCACCGGGACAGCTCGACGAGCAGTACTTC
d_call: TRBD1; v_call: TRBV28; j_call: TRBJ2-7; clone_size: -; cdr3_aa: CASSPDRVDFEQYF; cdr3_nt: TGTGCCAGCAGTCCAGACAGGGTAGATTTCGAGCAGTACTTC
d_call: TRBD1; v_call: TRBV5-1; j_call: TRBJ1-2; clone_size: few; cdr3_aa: CASSPGTGASRGYTF; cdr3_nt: TGCGCCAGCAGCCCCGGGACAGGGGCCTCCCGCGGCTACACCTTC
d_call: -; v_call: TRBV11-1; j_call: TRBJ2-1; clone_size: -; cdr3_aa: CASSLAVWDLGADYNEQFF; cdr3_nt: TGTGCCAGCAGCTTAGCGGTTTGGGATCTGGGGGCGGACTACAATGAGCAGTTCTTC
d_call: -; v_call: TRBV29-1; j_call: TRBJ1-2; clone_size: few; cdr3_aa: CSVEGGDYGYTF; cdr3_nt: TGCAGCGTTGAAGGGGGGGACTATGGCTACACCTTC
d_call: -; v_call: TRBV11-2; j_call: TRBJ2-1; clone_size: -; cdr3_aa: CASSFRGVSYNEQFF; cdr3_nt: TGTGCCAGCAGCTTTAGGGGGGTTTCCTACAATGAGCAGTTCTTC
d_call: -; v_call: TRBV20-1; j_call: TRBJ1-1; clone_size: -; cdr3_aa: CSARGSGPIAFF; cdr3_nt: TGCAGTGCTAGAGGTTCGGGCCCCATTGCTTTCTTT
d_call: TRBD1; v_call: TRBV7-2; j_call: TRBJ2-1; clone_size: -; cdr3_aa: CASQGDTSYNEQFF; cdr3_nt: TGTGCCAGCCAGGGGGACACCTCCTACAATGAGCAGTTCTTC
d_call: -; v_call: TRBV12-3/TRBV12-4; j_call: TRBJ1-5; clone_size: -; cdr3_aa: CASRAGDQPQHF; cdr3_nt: TGTGCCAGCAGGGCCGGGGATCAGCCCCAGCATTTT
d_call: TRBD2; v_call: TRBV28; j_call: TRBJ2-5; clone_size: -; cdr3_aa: CASSFGTSGRRGETQYF; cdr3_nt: TGTGCCAGCAGTTTCGGGACTAGCGGGAGACGGGGTGAGACCCAGTACTTC
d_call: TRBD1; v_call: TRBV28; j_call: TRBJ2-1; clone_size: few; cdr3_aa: CASRGVPGGWINEQFF; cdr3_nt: TGTGCCAGCAGAGGGGTTCCAGGGGGTTGGATAAATGAGCAGTTCTTC
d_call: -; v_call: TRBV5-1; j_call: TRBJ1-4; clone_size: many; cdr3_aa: CASSLEPDGRNEKLFF; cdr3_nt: TGCGCCAGCAGCTTGGAACCGGACGGACGTAATGAAAAACTGTTTTTT
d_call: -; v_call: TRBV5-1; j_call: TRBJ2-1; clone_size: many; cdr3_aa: CASSLDGNPYNEQFF; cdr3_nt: TGCGCCAGCAGCTTGGACGGGAACCCCTACAATGAGCAGTTCTTC
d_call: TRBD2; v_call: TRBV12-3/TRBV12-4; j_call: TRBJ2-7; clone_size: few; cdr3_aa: CASSRLPGLAGGRPTQYF; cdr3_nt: TGTGCCAGCAGTCGACTCCCGGGACTAGCGGGGGGGCGTCCCACGCAGTACTTC